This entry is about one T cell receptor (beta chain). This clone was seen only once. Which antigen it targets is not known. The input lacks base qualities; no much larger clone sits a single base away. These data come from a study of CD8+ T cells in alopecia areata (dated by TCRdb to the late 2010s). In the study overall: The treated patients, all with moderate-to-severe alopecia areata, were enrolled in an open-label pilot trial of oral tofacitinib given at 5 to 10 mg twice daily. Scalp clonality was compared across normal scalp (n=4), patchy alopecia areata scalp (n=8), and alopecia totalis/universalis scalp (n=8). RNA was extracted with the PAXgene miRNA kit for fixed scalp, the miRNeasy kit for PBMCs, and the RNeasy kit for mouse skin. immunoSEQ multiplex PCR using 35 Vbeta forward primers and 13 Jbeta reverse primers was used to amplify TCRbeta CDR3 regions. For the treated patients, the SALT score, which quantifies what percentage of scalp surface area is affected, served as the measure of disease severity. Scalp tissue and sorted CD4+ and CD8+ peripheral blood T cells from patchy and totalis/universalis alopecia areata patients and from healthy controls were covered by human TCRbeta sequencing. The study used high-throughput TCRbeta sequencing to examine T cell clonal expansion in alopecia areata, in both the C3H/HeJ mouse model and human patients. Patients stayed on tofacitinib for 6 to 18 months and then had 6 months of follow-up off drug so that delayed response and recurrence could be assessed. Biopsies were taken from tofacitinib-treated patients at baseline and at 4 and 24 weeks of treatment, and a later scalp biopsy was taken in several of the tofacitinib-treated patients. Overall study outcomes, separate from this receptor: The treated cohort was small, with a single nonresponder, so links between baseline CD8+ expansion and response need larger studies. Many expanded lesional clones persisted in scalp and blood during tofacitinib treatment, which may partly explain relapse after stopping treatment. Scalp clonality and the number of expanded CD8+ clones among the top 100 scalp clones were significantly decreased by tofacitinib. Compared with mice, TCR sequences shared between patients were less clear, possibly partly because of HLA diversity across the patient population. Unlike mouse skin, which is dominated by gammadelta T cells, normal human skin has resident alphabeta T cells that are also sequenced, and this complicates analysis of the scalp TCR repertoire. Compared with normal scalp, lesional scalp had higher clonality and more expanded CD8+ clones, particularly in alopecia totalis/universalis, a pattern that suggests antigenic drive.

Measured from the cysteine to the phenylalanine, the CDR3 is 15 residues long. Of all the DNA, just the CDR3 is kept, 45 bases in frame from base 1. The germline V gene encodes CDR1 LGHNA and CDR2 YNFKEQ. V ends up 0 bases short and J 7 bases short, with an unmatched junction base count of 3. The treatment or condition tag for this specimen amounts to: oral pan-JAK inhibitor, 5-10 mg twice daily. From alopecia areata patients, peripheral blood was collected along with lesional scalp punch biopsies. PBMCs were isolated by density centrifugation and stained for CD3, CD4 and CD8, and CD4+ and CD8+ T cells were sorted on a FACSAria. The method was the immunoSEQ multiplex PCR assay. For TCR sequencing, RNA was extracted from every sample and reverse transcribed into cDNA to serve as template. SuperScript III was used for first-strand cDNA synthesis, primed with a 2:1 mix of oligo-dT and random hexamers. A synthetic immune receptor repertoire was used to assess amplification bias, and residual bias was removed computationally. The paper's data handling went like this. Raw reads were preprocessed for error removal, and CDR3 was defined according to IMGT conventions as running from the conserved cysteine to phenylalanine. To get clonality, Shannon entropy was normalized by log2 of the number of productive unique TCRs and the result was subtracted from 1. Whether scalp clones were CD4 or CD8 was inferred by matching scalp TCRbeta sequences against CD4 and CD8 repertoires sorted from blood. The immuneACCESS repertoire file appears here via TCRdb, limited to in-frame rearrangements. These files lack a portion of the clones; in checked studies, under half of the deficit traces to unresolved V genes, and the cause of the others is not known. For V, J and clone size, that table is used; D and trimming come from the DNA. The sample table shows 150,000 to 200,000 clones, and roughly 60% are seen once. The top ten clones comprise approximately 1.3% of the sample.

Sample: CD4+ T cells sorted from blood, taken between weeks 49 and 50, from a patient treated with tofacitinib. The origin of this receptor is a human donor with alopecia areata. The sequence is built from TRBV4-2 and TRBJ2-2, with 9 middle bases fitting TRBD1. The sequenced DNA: TGTGCCAGCAGCCAAGAGGGACAGGGTGGCGGGGAGCTGTTTTTT. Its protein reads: CASSQEGQGGGELFF.